This T cell receptor beta chain derives from a study of blood T cell repertoires in COVID-19. Looking at the study overall: Specimens from acute and convalescent COVID-19 originated in the United States, Italy and Spain. From T cells, B-cell-depleted T cells, or PBMCs came the material, which was cDNA or gDNA.

Source study methods: Reference gene primer amplification gave nucleated cell count estimates. TCRdb's table, derived via immunoSEQ multiplex PCR, lists solely in-frame clones and lacks some. V and J calls and clone size follow that table, whereas D and trimming were derived from the DNA. The repertoire holds over 150,000 clones, with 90% to 95% as singletons. Trimming removed 3 bases at V and 6 bases at J, with 9 bases between. The CDR3 extends over 13 amino acids. The germline V gene has CDR1 KGHSH and CDR2 LQKENI. This TCR was sampled from a man over 45 with acute or convalescent COVID-19. This sequence joins TRBV18 and TRBJ2-1, with D possibly TRBD1 on 7 matching bases. The sequencing sample was made of peripheral blood. In DNA, the CDR3 is TGTGCCAGCTCACCGCAGGGGGGCAATGAGCAGTTCTTC. The encoded protein is CASSPQGGNEQFF.